A selection of T cell receptor beta chains follows, all from one sample in a study of T cells expressing NK-cell markers. TCRdb reanalyzed the 5' RACE reads, giving one entry per CDR3 protein sequence and no DNA. Listed are about 260,000 distinct CDR3 sequences; roughly 4.2% falls within the top ten. Sequenced material: blood T cells: a sorted CD56 or NKG2C T cell subset, CD4+ or CD8+ T cells, or bulk PBMC T cells (not recorded which). The receptors come from a woman aged 18-69 years in good health. The CDR3 runs from the conserved cysteine through the conserved F or W.

>TRBV27|TRBJ1-5|14
CASSLMGIGQPQHF
>TRBV10-3|TRBJ1-1|12
CAIGKLNTEAFF
>TRBV6-2/TRBV6-3|TRBJ2-5|13
CASNRRVQETQYF
>TRBV10-3|TRBJ1-2|14
CAINQPGQVYGYTF
>TRBV27|TRBJ2-5|13
CASSLRIQETQYF
>TRBV7-6|TRBJ1-1|15
CASSLGTPGGAEAFF
>TRBV18|TRBJ1-1|14
CASFTGGQNTEAFF
>TRBV10-3|TRBJ2-1|14
CATKGDRGRDEQFF
>TRBV20-1|TRBJ2-1|16
CSARGGLAGNFYEQFF
>TRBV12-3/TRBV12-4|TRBJ2-7|12
CASSLVGPEQYF
>TRBV4-2|TRBJ2-7|19
CASSQDGGRERPSSYEQYF
>TRBV6-1|TRBJ2-1|15
CASNPPGLGGNEQFF
>TRBV20-1|TRBJ2-2|15
CSASPRLAGGRELFF
>TRBV9|TRBJ2-3|15
CASSGTGTRTDTQYF
>TRBV20-1|TRBJ1-2|14
CSASRQGSNYGYTF
>TRBV20-1|TRBJ2-4|13
CSARAGQGDIQYF
>TRBV7-7|TRBJ2-2|14
CASSLVQHTGELFF
>TRBV5-6|TRBJ2-4|13
CASAGGAKNIQYF